This T cell receptor beta chain derives from a study of T-cell reconstitution after alpha-beta-depleted transplantation in children. V dropped 6 bases and J dropped 7 bases, with 13 bases sitting between them. This CDR3 contains 13 residues. Looked up from germline, CDR1 is MNHNS and CDR2 is SASEGT. Whole-study findings and limits: About two months after transplant, alpha-beta T cells reportedly came from several hundred expanded graft clones. At day 60, the high TCRbeta diversity found in some patients originated from recipient T cells and thymic progenitors that had survived.

With respect to this clonotype: Its antigen is as yet unknown.

Unique molecular identifiers were incorporated during preparation of the TCRbeta library. TCRdb itself ran the PCR reads through MiXCR, one entry per CDR3 protein. The table lists hundreds of thousands of distinct CDR3 sequences, 15% to 20% of them singletons. This TCR derives from a male patient between 2 and 15 years old who had a stem cell transplant for acute lymphoblastic leukemia, so the T cells may come from the graft donor. V is TRBV6-1 and J is TRBJ2-1; D gene ambiguous. Sequenced material: PBMCs, mostly from graft donor cells, taken 360 days after TCRalphabeta/CD19-depleted stem cell transplant. CDR3 sequence reads: CASSSVLRNEQFF. As DNA, the CDR3 is TGTGCCAGCAGCAGCGTCCTCAGGAATGAGCAGTTCTTC.